This T cell receptor beta chain appears in the sequencing data of a study of neurological immune-mediated disorders. Study-wide results and caveats: Among expanded clones, no CDR3 amino acid sequences were shared across subjects, a pattern suggesting private repertoires in all groups.

Synthesis of cDNA was accomplished via 5'RACE employing 10-nucleotide random UMIs. TCRdb recomputed calls from the 5' RACE reads with MiXCR, one row per CDR3 protein. The sample yields tens of thousands of distinct CDR3 sequences, around 2.9% seen once. CDR3 length equals 14 residues. Germline V gene sequence: CDR1 ENHRY, CDR2 SYGVKD. Time point described: longitudinal time-point 1 (baseline). A remark on this clonotype: The target antigen is unknown. At one end the junction does not follow the germline gene, possibly because of a read error.

This chain uses TRBV10-3 with TRBJ1-5, with 9 bases lining up with TRBD1. Sequenced: PBMCs. The sequence was collected from a woman in her fifties or sixties with multiple sclerosis. The CDR3 DNA reads TGTGCCATCAGTATGGACAGGGGCAATAAGACCCAGAATTTT. It yields the protein CAISMDRGNKTQNF.